The 29 T cell receptor delta chains in this list originate from one sample, sequenced in a study of γδ T cells in repeated Plasmodium falciparum infection. Bulk repertoires came from Vgamma9/Vdelta2+ or Vdelta2-negative gammadelta T cells flow-sorted from PBMC. TCRdb reanalyzed the multiplex PCR reads using CATT. The data hold around 86,000 delta-chain clones, with under 1.5% observed a single time. The specimen was gamma-delta T cells from blood. The receptors stem from a pool of human donors (malaria-infected and uninfected, not separated).

In its sample, this clone was seen many times. This chain uses TRDV1 with TRDJ1; TRDD3 matches 9 bases. Germline CDR1 is TSWWSYY and CDR2 is QGS. V was clipped by 4 bases and J by 0 bases; unmatched bases: 9. The CDR3 length is 17 residues. As DNA, the CDR3 is TGTGCTCTTGGGGGTCTACGCTGGGGGATGCACACCGATAAACTCATCTTT. Its protein is CALGGLRWGMHTDKLIF.

With regard to this clone: TCRdb's protein for this DNA is that of a much larger clone and differs from the translation at residue 8, likely a read error; the protein shown is the DNA translation. The chain recombines TRDV2 with TRDJ1; D ambiguous. TCRdb offers no J gene call, so here the DNA was matched to germline to obtain one. V was shortened by 2 bases and J by 0 bases, with 18 bases between the two germline ends. The germline V gene encodes CDR1 GEAIGNYY and CDR2 EKD. CDR3 size: 17 residues. The CDR3 sequence: CACDRVGTPPYTDKLIF. CDR3 coding DNA: TGTGCCTGTGACAGAGTCGGGACACCCCCCTACACCGATAAACTCATCTTT.

A note on this clone: The protein TCRdb lists belongs to a much larger clone and differs from this DNA's translation at residue 12, which points to a read error; the protein shown is made from the DNA. V is TRDV2 and J is TRDJ2, with TRDD3 matching 11 bases. Germline assignment: CDR1 GEAIGNYY and CDR2 EKD. This CDR3 contains 16 residues. The CDR3, as DNA: TGTGCCTGTGACAGAGTACTGGGGGATATGACAGTACAACTCTTCTTT. Translation gives CACDRVLGDMTVQLFF.

This clone is termed medium-sized (0.01 to 0.1%). The same CDR3 can be traced to other DNA sequences in this sample. This chain connects TRDV1 to TRDJ1; a weak D match, TRDD3 (6 bases). This CDR3 has 16 amino acids. CDR1 and CDR2 from the germline V gene are TSWWSYY and QGS. The ends were cut back, 0 bases at V and 0 bases at J, with 11 bases in the middle. CDR3 loop: CALGELNGDYTDKLIF. CDR3 coding DNA: TGTGCTCTTGGGGAACTTAATGGGGATTACACCGATAAACTCATCTTT.

Turning to this clone: The likely explanation is a read error, given a far larger clone one base away. This specimen includes other DNA sequences encoding the same CDR3. The chain recombines TRAV38-2/DV8 with TRDJ1; possibly TRDD2 for D (5 bases). Here the J gene was assigned by germline matching of the DNA, as TCRdb has none. This CDR3 contains 17 residues. In germline, CDR1 is TSESDYY, CDR2 QEAYKQQN. V dropped 3 bases and J dropped 0 bases, with 18 bases sitting between them. The CDR3 nucleotides read TGTGCTTATAGGACCCACCCTACGGCCCCTTACACCGATAAACTCATCTTT. Its protein is CAYRTHPTAPYTDKLIF.

This clone was picked up many times. TCRdb lists the protein of a much larger clone for this DNA, which differs at residue 3, so this is likely a read error; the protein given here is translated from the DNA itself. The rearrangement joins TRDV1 to TRDJ1, with 9 bases aligning to TRDD2. The J gene, left out of TCRdb, was set here by checking the DNA against germline. There are 19 residues in the CDR3. The germline CDR1 and CDR2 sequences are TSWWSYY and QGS. The CDR3 loop is CAPGESLPTQPRYCLELIF. The CDR3 bases are TGTGCTCCTGGGGAAAGCCTTCCTACACAACCTAGATACTGCTTAGAACTCATCTTT.

A few counts support this clone. TCRdb pairs this DNA with a much larger clone's protein that differs at residue 8, likely a read error; the protein shown was translated from the DNA. The V gene is TRDV3, the J gene TRDJ1, with 9 bases lining up with TRDD3. In the absence of a J gene in TCRdb, the DNA was matched to germline to assign it here. This CDR3 comprises 16 residues. Trimming cost V 3 bases and J 0 bases; bases outside gene matches: 11. The germline gives CDR1 TVYSNPD, CDR2 GDNSRS (reference sequence). The CDR3 reads CALQYWGTSYTDKLIF. As DNA, the CDR3 is TGTGCCTTACAGTACTGGGGGACATCGTACACCGATAAACTCATCTTT.

Ten or more counts support this clone. This could be a read error, since a much larger clone is one nucleotide away. The V and J genes are TRDV1 and TRDJ1; D is tentatively TRDD2 or TRDD3 (5 bases each). CDR1 and CDR2 from the germline V gene are TSWWSYY and QGS. This CDR3 contains 19 residues. The CDR3 coding sequence is TGTGCTATTGGGGACCCAAGTCCCTTCGGGAGGGGGTACACCGATAAACTCATCTTT. Translated: CAIGDPSPFGRGYTDKLIF.

As to this clone: This likely stems from a read error, as it lies one base from a far larger clone. In the same sample, other DNA sequences code for this CDR3. The chain employs TRDV2 and TRDJ2; TRDD3 is a possible D gene (5 bases). The J gene is not listed in TCRdb, so it was assigned here from a DNA match to germline. Per the germline V gene, CDR1 is GEAIGNYY and CDR2 is EKD. This CDR3 region has 17 residues. The V and J ends lost 0 bases and 3 bases respectively, with 16 bases between them. The CDR3 is CACDTVLGTNLTAQLFF. Here the CDR3 DNA reads TGTGCCTGTGACACCGTGCTGGGAACGAACCTGACAGCACAACTCTTCTTT.

This clone was seen a handful of times. A far larger clone lies a single base away; this is likely a read error. The same CDR3 arises from other DNA sequences in this sample as well. The chain joins TRDV2 to TRDJ1, with a possible D match to TRDD3 (6 bases). No J gene is reported in TCRdb; it was inferred here by comparing the DNA with germline. Germline V CDR1 and CDR2: GEAIGNYY, EKD. V was cut by 4 bases and J by 2 bases, with 16 bases left in between. The CDR3 covers 15 residues. CDR3 DNA: TGTGCCTGTGATCCTGGGGATCAGTATACCGATAAACTCATCTTT. Amino acids: CACDPGDQYTDKLIF.

This clone came up a few times. A far larger clone is off by one base, so a read error is likely. Other DNA sequences in this specimen translate into the identical CDR3. This chain joins TRDV2 and TRDJ3; 9 nucleotides align to TRDD3. The J gene, missing from TCRdb, was assigned here through DNA to germline matching. The CDR3 has 21 residues. Germline-derived CDR1 and CDR2 are GEAIGNYY and EKD. V lost 3 bases and J lost 0; bases outside the gene matches: 14. The CDR3 region has the DNA TGTGCCTGTGACGCCTCGCTGGGGGATCCCTTGAGCTCCTGGGACACCCGACAGATGTTTTTC. Translating gives CACDASLGDPLSSWDTRQMFF.

In regard to this clone: A far larger clone is just one base off, so this is likely a read error. Other nucleotide sequences from this sample produce the same CDR3. This chain links TRDV2 with TRDJ2; the match to TRDD3 covers 10 bases. TCRdb supplies no J gene; here it was assigned by aligning the nucleotide sequence to germline. The CDR3 covers 16 residues. The germline V gene has CDR1 GEAIGNYY and CDR2 EKD. The junction had 5 bases not matched to a gene; V was cut back by 2 bases and J by 3 bases. The CDR3 is CACDRVLGDMTAQLFF. DNA for the CDR3: TGTGCCTGTGACAGAGTGCTGGGGGATATGACAGCACAACTCTTCTTT.

This clone showed up many times. The rearrangement uses TRDV1 and TRDJ1; the match to TRDD2 covers 8 bases. The V gene's germline CDR1 is TSWWSYY and CDR2 QGS. The ends lost 2 bases at V and 0 bases at J; junction bases unmatched: 20. This CDR3 has 21 amino acids. CDR3: CALGEYGPFLSGTQYTDKLIF. DNA for the CDR3: TGTGCTCTTGGGGAATACGGCCCCTTCCTATCGGGGACTCAGTACACCGATAAACTCATCTTT.

This clone was seen a few times. TCRdb records a much larger clone's protein for this DNA, with a difference at residue 16 that likely arises from a read error; the protein given is the translation of the DNA. The genes are TRDV1 and TRDJ1; 11 bases map to TRDD3. The CDR3 contains 22 residues. J lost 0 bases, V lost 2 bases, and 20 bases had no gene match. From germline, CDR1 is TSWWSYY and CDR2 QGS. The CDR3 nucleotides read TGTGCTCTTGGGGAATTTTGTCTCGTCGGACTGGGGGATATAAAGCACACCGATAAACTCATCTTT. Protein: CALGEFCLVGLGDIKHTDKLIF.

This clone came up a few times. A read error is the likely source, as a far larger clone sits one nucleotide away. Other DNA sequences in this specimen translate into the identical CDR3. The V and J genes are TRDV1 and TRDJ1; TRDD3 aligns across 13 bases. The J gene is not listed in TCRdb, so it was assigned here from a DNA match to germline. V lost 7 bases and J lost 3; bases outside the gene matches: 23. From germline, CDR1 is TSWWSYY and CDR2 QGS. This CDR3 spans 21 amino acids. Written as DNA, the CDR3 is TGTGCTCTTGAGAGGCCCTCCTACGAGCGACTGGGGGATACGGAAGCCGATAAACTCATCTTT. Translating it yields CALERPSYERLGDTEADKLIF.

Of note for this clone: A read error likely explains this, since a far larger clone differs by one base. Different DNA sequences within this sample yield the same CDR3. The chain couples TRDV1 to TRDJ1; no firm D call. The J gene was not available in TCRdb and was assigned here by matching the DNA to germline segments. Between the trimmed V and J ends, which lost 3 bases and 1 base, there was a span of 12 bases. Germline loops: CDR1 TSWWSYY, CDR2 QGS. This CDR3 is 15 amino acids long. DNA of the CDR3: TGTGCTCTTGGGGAGATAGCGAGGCCCACCGATAAACTCATCTTT. This translates into CALGEIARPTDKLIF.

As regards this clone: For this DNA, TCRdb reports the protein of a much larger clone, which diverges at residue 18, most likely from a read error; the protein presented here is translated directly from the DNA. The chain uses TRDV3 and TRDJ1; 12 nucleotides align to TRDD3. CDR1 and CDR2 from the germline V gene are TVYSNPD and GDNSRS (reference sequence). The length of the CDR3 is 23 residues. The ends lost 1 base at V and 3 bases at J; junction bases unmatched: 30. CDR3 in DNA: TGTGCCTTTATCTACCCACGGCCAAAATTACTAACTGGGGGATACATCCCCGCCGATAAACTCATCTTT. This translates into CAFIYPRPKLLTGGYIPADKLIF.

Regarding this clone: The protein recorded in TCRdb matches a much larger clone and deviates from this DNA's translation at residue 7, suggesting a read error; the protein here is obtained by translating the DNA. V is TRDV2 and J is TRDJ1; D not resolved. Here the J gene came from matching the DNA to germline, since TCRdb omits it. Trimming took off 3 bases at V and 0 bases at J, with 13 bases between the two ends. Germline V gene lookup returns CDR1 GEAIGNYY and CDR2 EKD. This CDR3 is 15 amino acids long. This CDR3 is CACDPVLIHTDKLIF. As DNA, the CDR3 is TGTGCCTGTGACCCGGTTCTCATCCACACCGATAAACTCATCTTT.

The sample holds a few counts of this clone. It differs at one base from a far larger clone, so likely a read error. This same CDR3 is encoded by further DNA sequences in the sample. The V segment is TRDV1, and no J call was made; no check of the table's D call, TRDD3, against the DNA was made. This CDR3 has 28 amino acids. Germline CDR1 reads TSWWSYY; CDR2 reads QGS. The CDR3: CALGELRPTTYWGIPRNLLNPRADKLIF. In DNA, the CDR3 is TGTGCTCTTGGGGAACTAAGGCCTACTACCTACTGGGGGATACCCCGTAATCTGCTAAATCCGAGGGCCGATAAACTCATCTTC.

Comment on this clone: This is likely an artifact of a read error, given a far larger clone one base away. Other DNA sequences in the same sample also yield this CDR3. The chain recombines TRDV3 with TRDJ1; 10 bases map to TRDD3. No J gene was available from TCRdb, and it was assigned here by a germline match of the DNA. CDR3 length equals 19 residues. V shed 1 base and J 0 bases; nucleotides not matched to a gene: 17. Germline CDR1 is TVYSNPD and CDR2 is GDNSRS (reference sequence). CDR3 DNA sequence: TGTGCCTTTAAAGGTCCTCTTTGGGGGATACTAGCGTACACCGATAAACTCATCTTT. Its protein product is CAFKGPLWGILAYTDKLIF.

The sample holds many counts of this clone. This chain uses TRDV1 with TRDJ1, with 13 bases that match TRDD3. In germline, CDR1 is TSWWSYY, CDR2 QGS. CDR3 size: 19 residues. The V gene end was trimmed by 2 bases and the J gene end by 1 base; junction bases not matched to a gene: 10. The CDR3 loop reads CALGEELLGDTRPTDKLIF. The CDR3 nucleotides read TGTGCTCTTGGGGAAGAATTACTGGGGGATACGCGTCCCACCGATAAACTCATCTTT.

To note about this clone: Translating this DNA gives a protein that differs at residue 16 from the TCRdb one, which belongs to a much larger clone; a read error is likely, and the protein shown is this translation. The V gene is listed as TRDV2; no J gene was called; the table calls TRDD3, which could not be checked here. The germline CDR1 and CDR2 sequences are GEAIGNYY and EKD. The length of the CDR3 is 18 residues. The CDR3 here is CACDWGSGPRWDTRQTFF. The DNA for the CDR3 is TGTGCCTGTGACTGGGGGAGCGGACCAAGATGGGACACCCGACAGACGTTTTTC.

This clone has more than one count but fewer than ten. A far larger clone is one nucleotide away, so this likely arose from a read error. At the DNA level, this CDR3 is encoded by other sequences in the same sample as well. The chain employs TRDV1 and TRDJ1, with 9 bases that match TRDD3. The CDR3 covers 17 residues. Germline loops: CDR1 TSWWSYY, CDR2 QGS. The chain's CDR3 is CALGDYRWGIRADKLIF. In nucleotides, the CDR3 is TGTGCTCTTGGGGACTACCGCTGGGGGATTAGGGCCGATAAACTCATCTTC.

To note about this clone: The protein TCRdb lists belongs to a much larger clone and differs from this DNA's translation at residue 9, which points to a read error; the protein shown is made from the DNA. This chain joins TRDV1 and TRDJ1, with D perhaps TRDD2 (9 bases). This CDR3 has 19 residues. Trimming cost V 2 bases and J 3 bases, with 25 bases left between them. Looked up from germline, CDR1 is TSWWSYY and CDR2 is QGS. In DNA, the CDR3 is TGTGCTCTTGGGGAAGGCCTTCCTACTTACTGGGGGGAGGCCGATAAACTCATCTTT. It is translated as CALGEGLPTYWGEADKLIF.

There are a few counts of this clone. The amino acid sequence in TCRdb belongs to a much larger clone and departs from this DNA's translation at residue 14, likely a sequencing read error; the sequence shown is translated from the DNA. The chain carries TRDV2 and TRDJ1; D is undetermined. CDR1 GEAIGNYY and CDR2 EKD come from the germline V gene. The CDR3 has 15 residues. The CDR3 DNA follows: TGTGCCTGTGACCCCGTCGAGGGCCGGAGTCGAGGACTCACCTTT. Translating gives CACDPVEGRSRGLTF.

This clone has just a few counts. TCRdb assigns this DNA the protein of a much larger clone, which departs from its translation at residue 18; this likely reflects a read error, and the protein shown comes from translating the DNA. The V gene is TRDV1; the J gene was not called; TRDD3 is taken as the D call from the table, unchecked against the DNA. The CDR3 is 19 amino acids. Germline assignment: CDR1 TSWWSYY and CDR2 QGS. The CDR3 reads CALGEVLSVRGYQKLKLTF. The CDR3 coding sequence is TGTGCTCTTGGGGAAGTGTTATCCGTGAGGGGATACCAGAAACTTAAACTCACCTTT.

This clone was seen a few times. A read error likely explains why the TCRdb protein, taken from a much larger clone, differs from this DNA's translation at residue 10; the protein shown is translated from the DNA. The V gene is TRDV1, the J gene TRDJ1; TRDD3 matches at 8 bases. V was clipped by 1 base and J by 4 bases; unmatched bases: 20. The CDR3 length is 20 residues. CDR1 TSWWSYY and CDR2 QGS come from the germline V gene. In DNA, the CDR3 is TGTGCTCTTGGGGAACAAGGACTTTACGACGTACTGGGGGGAGGCGATAAACTCATCTTT. Protein product: CALGEQGLYDVLGGGDKLIF.

This clone has only a few counts. It differs at one base from a far larger clone, so likely a read error. Different DNA sequences within this sample yield the same CDR3. CDR3 sequence (DNA): TGCGCCTGTGACTTCGGATACTGGGACACCCGACAGATGTTTTTC. Its translation is CACDFGYWDTRQMFF. The chain recombines TRDV2 with TRDJ3; a weak D match, TRDD3 (5 bases). Here the J gene was assigned by germline matching of the DNA, as TCRdb has none. Germline CDR1 and CDR2: GEAIGNYY and EKD. There are 15 residues in the CDR3.

With regard to this clone: The TCRdb protein, from a much larger clone, departs from this DNA's translation at residue 5, likely by read error; the protein shown derives from the DNA. This chain links TRDV2 with TRDJ1; 10 bases agree with TRDD3. TCRdb does not report a J gene; here it was assigned by matching the DNA to germline references. The CDR3 has 19 amino acids. With 3 bases clipped from V and 0 bases from J, the junction kept 15 bases outside the gene matches. CDR1 is GEAIGNYY, CDR2 EKD, per germline. CDR3 protein: CACDAGERGGYGYTDKLIF. Here the CDR3 DNA reads TGTGCCTGTGACGCCGGAGAGAGAGGGGGATACGGGTACACCGATAAACTCATCTTT.